This T cell receptor beta chain stems from a study of blood T cell repertoires in COVID-19 (dated by TCRdb to about 2020). For context, the study as a whole: The collaborator samples originated in the United States, Italy and Spain and spanned the acute and convalescent phases of COVID-19. The prospective study material was composed of cDNA or gDNA derived from T cells, B-cell-depleted T cells, or PBMCs. Subjects who had been exposed to COVID-19, were actively infected with it, or had recovered from it provided the deeply sampled blood TCRbeta repertoires that made up the dataset. A freely available public database, intended as a resource for researchers studying the immune response to SARS-CoV-2, is where the repertoires were released. Samples came from the ongoing ImmuneRACE study (first 160 participants) plus 1,254 subjects from 6 global collaborators. Sample metadata almost always included a de-identified subject ID, COVID-19 status, age in years and sex. HLA class I and class II types, where available, came from metadata supplied by the sample provider rather than from assay-based typing. Results the study describes overall, beyond this receptor: How much clinical and demographic metadata was included differed by source and by participant, and the metadata was provided uncurated.

In the case of this clone: Its specific antigen is unknown. Base qualities are missing; no much larger clone stands one base away.

The immunoSEQ Assay, a bias-controlled multiplex PCR, was used to amplify TCRbeta CDR3 regions from genomic DNA. Processing in the source paper ran as follows. The number of nucleated cells in each sample was estimated by amplification of reference gene primers within the assay. To quantify the absolute abundance of each unique TCRbeta CDR3 rearrangement, sequence reads were collapsed and filtered. For each sample, productive Simpson clonality was calculated as the square root of Simpson's diversity index over productive rearrangements. TCRdb provides this immuneACCESS table in a form limited to in-frame rearrangements. Some clones are lacking; in checked studies, under half of them reflect an unresolved V gene, and why the rest are absent is not known. For V, J and clone size, that table is used; D and trimming come from the DNA. The sample table shows about 20,000 clones, and 79% are seen once. The ten largest clones take up more than 50% of the sample.

The collaborating institutions used their own protocols to collect whole blood in K2EDTA tubes. For TCRbeta analysis, collaborator samples were shipped as frozen whole blood, as isolated PBMCs, or as DNA extracted from either sample type. V and J are trimmed by 2 bases and 7 bases, and the gene matches miss 7 bases of the junction. The CDR3 goes from the cysteine to the phenylalanine over 13 residues. Kept here is only the CDR3 DNA, which spans 39 bases and is read in frame from base 1. CDR1 and CDR2, looked up from the germline V gene (reference sequence), are GTSNPN and SVGIG. The sample consisted of peripheral blood. In this chain, TRBV30 is recombined with TRBJ1-2, and 7 junction bases match TRBD1. This sequence originates from a man aged 80 or over with acute or convalescent COVID-19. The CDR3 protein is CAWSTTGLGGYTF. The DNA is as follows: TGTGCCTGGAGTACGACAGGGTTAGGTGGCTACACCTTC.